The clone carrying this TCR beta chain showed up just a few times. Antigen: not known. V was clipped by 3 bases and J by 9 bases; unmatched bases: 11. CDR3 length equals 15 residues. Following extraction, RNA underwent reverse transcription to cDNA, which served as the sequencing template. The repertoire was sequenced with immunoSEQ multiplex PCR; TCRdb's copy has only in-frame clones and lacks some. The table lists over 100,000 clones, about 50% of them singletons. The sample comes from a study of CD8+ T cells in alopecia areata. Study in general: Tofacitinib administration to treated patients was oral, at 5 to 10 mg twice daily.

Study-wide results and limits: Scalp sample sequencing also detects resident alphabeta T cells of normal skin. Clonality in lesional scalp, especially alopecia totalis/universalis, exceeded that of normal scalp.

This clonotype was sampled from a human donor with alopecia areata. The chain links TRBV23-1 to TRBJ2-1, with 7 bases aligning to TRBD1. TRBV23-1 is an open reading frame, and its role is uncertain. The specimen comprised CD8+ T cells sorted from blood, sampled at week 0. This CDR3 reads CASSHNLTGTGEQFF. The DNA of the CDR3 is TGCGCCAGCAGTCATAACCTGACAGGGACCGGTGAGCAGTTCTTC.